The following is a T cell receptor beta chain sequence with its context. Per the original methods: The authors estimated nucleated cell counts from reference gene primer amplification. The assay was immunoSEQ multiplex PCR, and TCRdb's table has in-frame clones only and misses some. The V and J calls and clone size come from that table; D and trimming were worked out from the DNA. Of tens of thousands of clones in the sample, about four fifths were seen once. The data are from a study of blood T cell repertoires in COVID-19. Study as a whole: Acute and convalescent COVID-19 samples came from the United States, Italy and Spain. PBMCs, B-cell-depleted T cells, or T cells were the source of the cDNA or gDNA that made up the material.

V was cut by 0 bases and J by 1 base, with 15 bases left in between. Per germline, CDR1 SEHNR and CDR2 FQNEAQ (reference sequence). The CDR3 length is 17 residues. The V gene is TRBV7-9, the J gene TRBJ2-5; possible D gene TRBD2, 5 bases. The sample comprised peripheral blood. This clonotype was sampled from a man aged 55 to 70 with active COVID-19. The CDR3 loop reads CASSLARMDGGQETQYF. The CDR3, as DNA: TGTGCCAGCAGCTTAGCCCGGATGGACGGAGGCCAAGAGACCCAGTACTTC.